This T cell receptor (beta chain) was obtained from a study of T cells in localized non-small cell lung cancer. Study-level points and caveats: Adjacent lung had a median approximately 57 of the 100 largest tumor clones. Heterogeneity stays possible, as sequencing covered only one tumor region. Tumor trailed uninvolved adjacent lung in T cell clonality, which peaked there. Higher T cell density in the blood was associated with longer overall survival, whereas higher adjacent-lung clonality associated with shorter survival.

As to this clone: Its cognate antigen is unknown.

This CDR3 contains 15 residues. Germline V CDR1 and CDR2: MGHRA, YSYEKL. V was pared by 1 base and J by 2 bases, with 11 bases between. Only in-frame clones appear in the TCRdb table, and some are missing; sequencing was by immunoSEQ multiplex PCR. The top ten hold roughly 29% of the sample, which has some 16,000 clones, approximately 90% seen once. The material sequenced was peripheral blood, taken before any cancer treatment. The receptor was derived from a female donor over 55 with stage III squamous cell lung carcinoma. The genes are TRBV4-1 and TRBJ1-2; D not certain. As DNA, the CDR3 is TGCGCCAGCAGCCAAGTGGTTCCAAGAAACTATGGCTACACCTTC. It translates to CASSQVVPRNYGYTF.